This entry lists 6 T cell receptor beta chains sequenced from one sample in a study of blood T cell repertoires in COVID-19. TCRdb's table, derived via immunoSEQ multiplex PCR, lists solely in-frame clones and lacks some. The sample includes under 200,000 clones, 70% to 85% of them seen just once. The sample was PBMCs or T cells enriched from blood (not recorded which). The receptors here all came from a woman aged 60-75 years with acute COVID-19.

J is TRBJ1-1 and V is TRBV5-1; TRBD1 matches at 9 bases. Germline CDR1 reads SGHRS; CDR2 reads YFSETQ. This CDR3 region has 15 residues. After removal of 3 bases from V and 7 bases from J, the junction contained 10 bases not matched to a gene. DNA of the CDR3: TGCGCCAGCAGCTACTGGACAGGGGCAGGGGGTGAAGCTTTCTTT. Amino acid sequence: CASSYWTGAGGEAFF.

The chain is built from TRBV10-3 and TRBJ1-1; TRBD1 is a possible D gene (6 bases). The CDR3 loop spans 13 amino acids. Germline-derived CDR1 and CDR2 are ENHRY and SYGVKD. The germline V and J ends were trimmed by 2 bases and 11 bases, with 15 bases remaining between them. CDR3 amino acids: CAISERDKRVAFF. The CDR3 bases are TGTGCCATCAGTGAGCGGGACAAACGGGTCGCTTTCTTT.

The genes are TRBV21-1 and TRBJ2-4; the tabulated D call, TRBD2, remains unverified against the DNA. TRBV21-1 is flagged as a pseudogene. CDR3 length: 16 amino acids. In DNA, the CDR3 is TGTGCCAGCAGAAAAAGGGGGGGTCTTTCCAAAAACATTCAGTACTTC. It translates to CASRKRGGLSKNIQYF.

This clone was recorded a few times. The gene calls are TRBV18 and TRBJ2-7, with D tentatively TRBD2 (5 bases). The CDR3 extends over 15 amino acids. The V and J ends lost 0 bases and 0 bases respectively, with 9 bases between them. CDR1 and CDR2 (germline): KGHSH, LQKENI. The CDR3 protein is CASSPPLGSSYEQYF. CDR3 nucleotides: TGTGCCAGCTCACCACCTCTGGGGAGCTCCTACGAGCAGTACTTC.

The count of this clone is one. The CDR3 here is CAWRGDSPYGYTF. The DNA of the CDR3 is TGTGCCTGGCGTGGGGACAGTCCCTATGGCTACACCTTC. The gene calls are TRBV30 and TRBJ1-2, with TRBD1 matching 7 bases. The trim removed 5 bases at V and 4 bases at J, leaving 7 bases unmatched. Germline values: CDR1 GTSNPN, CDR2 SVGIG (reference sequence). The CDR3 contains 13 residues.

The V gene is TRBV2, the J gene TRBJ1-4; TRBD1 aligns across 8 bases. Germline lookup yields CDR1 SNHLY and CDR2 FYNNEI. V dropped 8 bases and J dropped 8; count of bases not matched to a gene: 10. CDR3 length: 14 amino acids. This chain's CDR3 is CASGAGGAGEKLFF. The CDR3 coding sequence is TGTGCCAGCGGAGCAGGGGGCGCCGGGGAAAAACTGTTTTTT.